The rows below give T cell receptor beta chains drawn from one sample of a study of T cells in localized non-small cell lung cancer. TCRdb's table, derived via immunoSEQ multiplex PCR, lists solely in-frame clones and lacks some. The sample contains roughly 30,000 clones, around 82% of which appear only once. This specimen was peripheral blood mononuclear cells, taken before any cancer treatment. Every receptor here comes from a man aged 40-75 years with stage III lung adenocarcinoma. The CDR3 runs from the conserved cysteine through the conserved F or W. D genes are given only for firm matches.

CDR3nt,CDR3aa,d_gene,v_gene,j_gene,len
TGTGCCAGCACCCACACAGGGCCGAGCACAGATACGCAGTATTTT,CASTHTGPSTDTQYF,NA,TRBV28,TRBJ2-3,15
TGTGCCAGCTCACCTCCCTTTGGGGGGGAGACCCAGTACTTC,CASSPPFGGETQYF,NA,TRBV18,TRBJ2-5,14
TGTGCCAGCCGGAACCGGGACATTGTTTATGGCTACACCTTC,CASRNRDIVYGYTF,NA,TRBV2,TRBJ1-2,14
TGTGCCAGTAGTATCCCCTGGGGACAGCCCCAGCATTTT,CASSIPWGQPQHF,NA,TRBV19,TRBJ1-5,13
TGTGCCAGCAGCTTAGCCCTCTTTGACGGGACCCAGTACTTC,CASSLALFDGTQYF,NA,TRBV11-2,TRBJ2-5,14
TGTGCCAGCACGAGAGGGGGGCTCTATAATTCACCCCTCCACTTT,CASTRGGLYNSPLHF,NA,TRBV6-1,TRBJ1-6,15
TGTGCCAGCAGCGCCGGGACTAGCGGGAGGAGGGAGACCCAGTACTTC,CASSAGTSGRRETQYF,TRBD2,TRBV5-4,TRBJ2-5,16
TGTGCCAGCGGGCCCTCCGCGGGACTATTAAACAATGAGCAGTTCTTC,CASGPSAGLLNNEQFF,TRBD2,TRBV25-1,TRBJ2-1,16
TGTGCCAGTGCTCGGGGACAGGGTGGAGAAAAACTGTTTTTT,CASARGQGGEKLFF,TRBD1,TRBV19,TRBJ1-4,14
TGTGCCAGCAGGGGGGACAGCACGAACTATGGCTACACCTTC,CASRGDSTNYGYTF,TRBD1,TRBV2,TRBJ1-2,14
TGCGCCAGCAGCCCCCTCAACCTTGCCCCCTACGAGCAGTACTTC,CASSPLNLAPYEQYF,NA,TRBV5-1,TRBJ2-7,15
TGTGCCAGTAGTATAGGAGGCGGCTCTGGAAACACCATATATTTT,CASSIGGGSGNTIYF,NA,TRBV19,TRBJ1-3,15
TGCGCCAGCAGCTTAACGGGAGACACTAATGAAAAACTGTTTTTT,CASSLTGDTNEKLFF,NA,TRBV5-1,TRBJ1-4,15
TGTGCCAGCAGTGAACGGCAGGGACTAGCGGGTGGGACCCAGTACTTC,CASSERQGLAGGTQYF,TRBD2,TRBV6-1,TRBJ2-5,16
TGTGCCAGCAGTTACATCTCCCATTCACCCCTCCACTTT,CASSYISHSPLHF,NA,TRBV6-5,TRBJ1-6,13